These 5 T cell receptor beta chains came from one sample sequenced in a study of T cells in Graves' hyperthyroidism and ophthalmopathy. RNA transcripts served as the template for amplifying TCR beta CDR3 regions. The HTBI primer set was used in a first-round RT-PCR of the TCR CDR3. TCRdb used MiXCR to reprocess the multiplex PCR reads, holding one entry per CDR3 protein. Counted here are some 460,000 distinct CDR3 sequences, around 14% occurring once; the ten biggest clones make up just under 8%. Sequenced material: blood. The receptor source for this set is a woman between 18 and 29 years old with Graves' hyperthyroidism.

In DNA, the CDR3 is TGCGCCAGCAGCTTGGGTCCAGGGGGCGGGAGCTCCTACGAGCAGTACTTC. Amino acids: CASSLGPGGGSSYEQYF. The V call is TRBV5-1, the J call TRBJ2-7; D perhaps matches TRBD1 (8 bases). V lost 0 bases to trimming and J lost 0 bases, with 16 bases between them. CDR1 and CDR2 (germline): SGHRS, YFSETQ. This CDR3 is built from 17 residues. The variable domain in full, completed from reference TRBV5-1 and TRBJ2-7, reads KAGVTQTPRYLIKTRGQQVTLSCSPISGHRSVSWYQQTPGQGLQFLFEYFSETQRNKGNFPGRFSGRQFSNSRSEMNVSTLELGDSALYLCASSLGPGGGSSYEQYFGPGTRLTVT.

This clonotype was counted many times. The chain uses TRBV18 and TRBJ1-3; D ambiguous. The germline CDR1 and CDR2 sequences are KGHSH and LQKENI. The CDR3 runs to 15 residues. The V and J ends lost 3 bases and 8 bases respectively, with 17 bases between them. CDR3 DNA: TGTGCCAGCTCACCTTTCGACCGGACCGGGGACACCATATATTTT. As protein: CASSPFDRTGDTIYF.

This clonotype occurred many times. The rearrangement uses TRBV18 and TRBJ2-1, with a tentative D call TRBD1 (6 bases). Between the trimmed V and J ends, which lost 0 bases and 7 bases, there was a span of 16 bases. The germline V gene encodes CDR1 KGHSH and CDR2 LQKENI. The CDR3 covers 16 residues. The CDR3 is CASSPPGAGPRNEQFF. As DNA, the CDR3 is TGTGCCAGCTCACCACCGGGGGCAGGCCCTCGGAATGAGCAGTTCTTC.

This clonotype was seen ten or more times. The chain uses TRBV10-3 and TRBJ1-1; the match to TRBD1 covers 12 bases. Germline CDR1 is ENHRY and CDR2 is SYGVKD. J gave up 5 bases and V 7 bases, and 8 bases lay outside the gene matches. This CDR3 has 15 residues. Here the CDR3 reads CAITAGTGGRTEAFF. CDR3 bases: TGTGCCATCACTGCCGGGACAGGGGGCAGGACTGAAGCTTTCTTT.

This clonotype was detected a few times. The chain is built from TRBV20-1 and TRBJ2-1, with 9 positions matching TRBD2. Germline CDR1 and CDR2: DFQATT and SNEGSKA (reference sequence). Trimming removed 3 bases from V and 4 bases from J; junction bases left unmatched: 13. This CDR3 has 17 amino acids. Here the CDR3 DNA reads TGCAGTGCTAGGGGTCGTGGTGGGAGCGGGAGGTACAATGAGCAGTTCTTC. Its protein is CSARGRGGSGRYNEQFF.